Presented here are 12 T cell receptor beta chains from one specimen sequenced in a study of early T cells in non-severe SARS-CoV-2 infection (dated by TCRdb to the early 2020s). The method was 5' RACE. Data came from a NextSeq 500. TCRdb reran the public reads through fastp at Q25 and MiXCR, keeping productive beta chains. For every CDR3 protein sequence, its rows merge into one entry that carries the most common genes and DNA. The sample has some 71,000 distinct CDR3 sequences on record, about 9% of them singletons. The ten largest clones take up about 6% of the sample. The sequencing sample was made of whole blood. These receptors came from an adult who was a healthcare worker with PCR-confirmed SARS-CoV-2 infection or an uninfected control (not recorded which).

This clonotype has a handful of counts. The V and J genes are TRBV24-1 and TRBJ2-3; TRBD1 agrees at 8 bases. In germline, CDR1 is KGHDR, CDR2 SFDVKD. The V gene end was trimmed by 3 bases and the J gene end by 5 bases; junction bases not matched to a gene: 6. CDR3 length: 15 residues. CDR3 residues: CATSDIGQGRDTQYF. The DNA for the CDR3 is TGTGCCACCAGTGATATAGGACAGGGAAGAGATACGCAGTATTTT.

V gene TRBV27 combines with J gene TRBJ2-1; D is perhaps TRBD1 (5 bases). V was pared by 6 bases and J by 0 bases, with 18 bases between. Germline CDR1 MNHEY, CDR2 SMNVEV (reference sequence). CDR3 length equals 17 residues. The CDR3 nucleotides are TGTGCCAGCAGCCTACTGGGGCAGGGCCCCTCCTACAATGAGCAGTTCTTC. Its protein is CASSLLGQGPSYNEQFF.

The CDR3 protein is CASSLSDRGNEQFF. The CDR3 nucleotides read TGTGCCAGCAGTCTTTCCGACAGGGGCAATGAGCAGTTCTTC. The rearrangement links TRBV12-3 or TRBV12-4 to TRBJ2-1; 8 positions match TRBD1. The CDR3 covers 14 residues. Trimming took 5 bases from V and 6 from J; bases not matched to a gene: 6.

The rearrangement links TRBV4-1 to TRBJ1-4, with D perhaps matching TRBD1 (6 bases). The CDR3 is 15 residues long. Germline V gene data show CDR1 as MGHRA and CDR2 as YSYEKL. Trimming left V 1 base short and J 7 bases short, with 13 bases between. The CDR3 sequence: CASSQVQGPREKLFF. For the CDR3, the DNA is TGCGCCAGCAGCCAAGTACAGGGTCCCCGTGAAAAACTGTTTTTT.

The J gene is TRBJ2-1, the V gene TRBV20-1; D tentatively reads TRBD1 or TRBD2 (5 bases each). V was cut by 6 bases and J by 2 bases, with 8 bases left in between. The CDR3 loop spans 12 amino acids. Germline V gives CDR1 DFQATT, CDR2 SNEGSKA (reference sequence). The CDR3 spells CSAEGTYNEQFF. CDR3 in DNA: TGCAGTGCCGAGGGGACCTACAATGAGCAGTTCTTC.

With respect to this clonotype: At one end, the junction sequence differs from germline, possibly due to a read error. The genes are TRBV29-1 and TRBJ2-7; the D gene is possibly TRBD1 (6 bases). Germline values: CDR1 SQVTM, CDR2 ANQGSEA. This CDR3 region has 12 residues. The CDR3 nucleotides are TGTAGCGTTTCAGGGGCCAGCGGCGAGCAGTACTTC. As protein: CSVSGASGEQYF.

This clonotype occurred a few times. J is TRBJ1-4 and V is TRBV5-4, with 7 bases aligning to TRBD1. Germline CDR1 SGHNT, CDR2 YYREEE (reference sequence). V lost 5 bases to trimming and J lost 5 bases; unmatched junction nucleotides: 15. CDR3 size: 17 residues. CDR3 residues: CASRRDPGQAPNEKLFF. CDR3 in DNA: TGTGCCAGCAGGCGGGACCCCGGACAGGCGCCAAATGAAAAACTGTTTTTT. The full variable domain, in which reference TRBV5-4 and TRBJ1-4 provide the parts outside the CDR3, is ETGVTQSPTHLIKTRGQQVTLRCSSQSGHNTVSWYQQALGQGPQFIFQYYREEENGRGNFPPRFSGLQFPNYSSELNVNALELDDSALYLCASRRDPGQAPNEKLFFGSGTQLSVL.

This clonotype has ten or more counts. This CDR3 reads CSAREDRGPGYTF. CDR3 nucleotides: TGCAGTGCTAGAGAAGACAGGGGGCCTGGCTACACCTTC. V and J are TRBV20-1 and TRBJ1-2; 10 bases align to TRBD1. The CDR3 sequence is 13 residues long. CDR1 is DFQATT and CDR2 is SNEGSKA in the germline V gene (reference sequence). V shed 0 bases and J 7 bases; nucleotides not matched to a gene: 2.

This clonotype was seen ten or more times. The V call is TRBV5-5, the J call TRBJ1-5, with D unclear. Per germline, CDR1 SGHKS and CDR2 YYEKEE (reference sequence). The CDR3 length is 15 residues. The V and J ends lost 0 bases and 1 base respectively, with 8 bases between them. CDR3 DNA: TGTGCCAGCAGCTTGGGGGGAGCCAGCAATCAGCCCCAGCATTTT. It is translated as CASSLGGASNQPQHF.

This clonotype has just a few counts. The chain carries TRBV27 and TRBJ1-5, with 7 bases identical to TRBD1. CDR1 MNHEY and CDR2 SMNVEV come from the germline V gene (reference sequence). CDR3 length: 14 residues. Unmatched junction bases numbered 6, after V lost 7 bases and J lost 3 bases. In DNA form, the CDR3 reads TGTGCCAGCAAACCGGGACAGCACAATCAGCCCCAGCATTTT. The encoded protein is CASKPGQHNQPQHF.

This clonotype was seen at least ten times. The chain recombines TRBV29-1 with TRBJ1-2; the D gene is possibly TRBD1 (6 bases). The germline gives CDR1 SQVTM, CDR2 ANQGSEA. The CDR3 length is 11 residues. The V and J ends lost 6 bases and 8 bases respectively, with 13 bases between them. DNA of the CDR3: TGCAGCGTCTCCGGGGGGCGCGGCTACACCTTC. Residues: CSVSGGRGYTF.

Ten or more counts support this clonotype. This chain joins TRBV7-2 and TRBJ2-1, with 11 nucleotides matching TRBD2. The CDR3 spans 19 residues. CDR1 SGHTA and CDR2 FQGNSA come from the germline V gene. J was trimmed by 6 bases and V by 1 base; bases with no gene match: 14. CDR3 amino acids: CASSLEGGVAGGSRNEQFF. CDR3 DNA: TGTGCCAGCAGCTTAGAAGGGGGTGTAGCGGGAGGGTCTCGCAATGAGCAGTTCTTC.